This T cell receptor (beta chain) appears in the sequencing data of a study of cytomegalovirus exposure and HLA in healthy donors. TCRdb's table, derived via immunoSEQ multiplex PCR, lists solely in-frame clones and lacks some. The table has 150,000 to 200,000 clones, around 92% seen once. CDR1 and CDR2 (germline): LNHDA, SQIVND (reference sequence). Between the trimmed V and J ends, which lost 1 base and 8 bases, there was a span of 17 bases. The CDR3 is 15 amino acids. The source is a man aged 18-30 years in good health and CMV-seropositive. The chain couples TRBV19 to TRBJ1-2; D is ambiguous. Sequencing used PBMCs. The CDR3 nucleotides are TGTGCCAGTAGTATAGTAAGAAAAGGAGGACTCGGCTACACCTTC. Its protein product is CASSIVRKGGLGYTF.